This entry concerns a single T cell receptor (beta chain). Antigen: not known. Researchers reported that TCR beta cDNA libraries carried unique molecular identifiers. Input of 1 to 10 million T cells yielded a few hundred thousand cDNA molecules. TCRdb re-called the PCR reads through MiXCR, storing one row per CDR3 protein. The sample lists about 810,000 distinct CDR3 sequences; approximately 53% were seen once. The data were obtained in a study of post-analysis software for immune sequencing data. Study details: The courses of disease that were included comprised relapsing-remitting, secondary progressive and progressive-relapsing multiple sclerosis.

Study results and caveats: TRBV5-6, TRBV5-1 and TRBV20-1 were among a handful of TRBV segments more frequent in patients than controls. Pronounced co-clustering by F measure was evident among identically batched samples. Normalized Chao1 diversity was significantly lower in multiple sclerosis patients than in controls.

The CDR3 is 11 amino acids. The germline CDR1 and CDR2 sequences are SNHLY and FYNNEI. The V and J ends lost 8 bases and 7 bases respectively, with 9 bases between them. This chain uses TRBV2 with TRBJ2-1, with D unclear. The clonotype was recovered from a girl between 10 and 17 years old with multiple sclerosis. The sequenced sample was blood. CDR3 DNA: TGTGCCAGCCTCCTGGGGAATGAGCAGTTCTTC. It translates to CASLLGNEQFF.